The rows below give T cell receptor beta chains drawn from one sample of a study of shared clonotypes between healthy human individuals. Data came from immunoSEQ multiplex PCR; TCRdb stores just in-frame clones and leaves some out. Of around 2.5 million clones listed, 93% are singletons. Sequenced: naive CD4+ T cells from PBMCs. These receptor sequences come from a man in his late teens or twenties in good health. Some clones in this sample may be carry-over from other donors' samples. The conserved cysteine and the conserved F or W are not part of the CDR3 here.

v_gene: TRBV14
j_gene: TRBJ1-4
CDR3aa: ASSLGTELF

v_gene: TRBV6-1
j_gene: TRBJ2-1
CDR3aa: ASSEAVDRVHNEQF

v_gene: TRBV15
j_gene: TRBJ1-5
CDR3aa: ATSRWGQGMAPQH

v_gene: TRBV14
j_gene: TRBJ1-4
CDR3aa: ASSQVIPAEKLF

v_gene: TRBV28
j_gene: TRBJ2-7
CDR3aa: ASSAPTAPEGYEQY

v_gene: TRBV6-6
j_gene: TRBJ2-1
CDR3aa: ASSYGAGAYNEQF

v_gene: TRBV27
j_gene: TRBJ1-5
CDR3aa: ASSRRSAGPWPQH

v_gene: TRBV7-9
j_gene: TRBJ1-3
CDR3aa: ASSLAGSSGNTIY

v_gene: TRBV9
j_gene: TRBJ2-7
CDR3aa: ASSQSTDSYEQY

v_gene: TRBV2
j_gene: TRBJ2-7
CDR3aa: ASSEVKAQAYEQY

v_gene: TRBV4-1
j_gene: TRBJ2-7
CDR3aa: ASSQDPPGLTITGEYEQY

v_gene: TRBV5-1
j_gene: TRBJ2-7
CDR3aa: ASSLLRGLEQY

v_gene: TRBV19
j_gene: TRBJ1-5
CDR3aa: ASSTPPRSNQPQH

v_gene: TRBV5-1
j_gene: TRBJ2-7
CDR3aa: ASSGERGSWTYEQY

v_gene: TRBV28
j_gene: TRBJ2-6
CDR3aa: ASSLRSRWANVLT

v_gene: TRBV14
j_gene: TRBJ1-1
CDR3aa: ASSQRTGENTEAF

v_gene: TRBV2
j_gene: TRBJ2-3
CDR3aa: ASSQLGLGTDTQY

v_gene: TRBV7-3
j_gene: TRBJ1-2
CDR3aa: ASSLYRTGRLDGYT

v_gene: TRBV6-1
j_gene: TRBJ2-7
CDR3aa: ASSAARAYEQY

v_gene: TRBV28
j_gene: TRBJ2-7
CDR3aa: ASRNTGTSSYEQY

v_gene: TRBV7-9
j_gene: TRBJ2-1
CDR3aa: ASSFSGLADLGLYNEQF

v_gene: TRBV28
j_gene: TRBJ2-7
CDR3aa: ASPRHLRTISYEQY

v_gene: TRBV7-2
j_gene: TRBJ2-1
CDR3aa: ASSLARGMYEQF

v_gene: TRBV28
j_gene: TRBJ2-3
CDR3aa: ASSRTSSTDTQY

v_gene: TRBV5-1
j_gene: TRBJ2-7
CDR3aa: ASSDAGGSDEQY

v_gene: TRBV28
j_gene: TRBJ2-3
CDR3aa: ASSQGSVTDTQY

v_gene: TRBV4-1
j_gene: TRBJ1-2
CDR3aa: ASSLPGQTNGYT

v_gene: TRBV14
j_gene: TRBJ2-7
CDR3aa: ASSQDRGLAGGPLEQY

v_gene: TRBV6-1
j_gene: TRBJ2-7
CDR3aa: ASSDPGRLGVYEQY

v_gene: TRBV27
j_gene: TRBJ2-1
CDR3aa: ASSLQNEQF

v_gene: TRBV29-1
j_gene: TRBJ2-7
CDR3aa: SVARTGENEQY

v_gene: TRBV11-2
j_gene: TRBJ2-5
CDR3aa: ASSLGAGRTQETQY

v_gene: TRBV19
j_gene: TRBJ1-2
CDR3aa: ASRNKGADGYT

v_gene: TRBV9
j_gene: TRBJ2-5
CDR3aa: ASSAMVGETQY

v_gene: TRBV6-1
j_gene: TRBJ2-5
CDR3aa: ASSGGGVGETQY

v_gene: TRBV10-3
j_gene: TRBJ2-3
CDR3aa: AIAPSSTDTQY

v_gene: TRBV6-1
j_gene: TRBJ1-3
CDR3aa: ASSEALRQGPH

v_gene: TRBV7-2
j_gene: TRBJ1-1
CDR3aa: ASRGTAAEAF

v_gene: TRBV4-1
j_gene: TRBJ1-4
CDR3aa: ASSQIGRGSNEKLF

v_gene: TRBV27
j_gene: TRBJ1-4
CDR3aa: ASSHRRGGEKLF

v_gene: TRBV5-6
j_gene: TRBJ1-2
CDR3aa: ASSLVVGRLDYGYT

v_gene: TRBV9
j_gene: TRBJ2-1
CDR3aa: ASSTLPGGFGNEQF